The 17 T cell receptor beta chains below all came from one sample that was sequenced in a study of T cells expressing NK-cell markers. TCRdb re-called the 5' RACE reads, yielding one record per CDR3 amino acid sequence without DNA. The sample totals almost 450,000 distinct CDR3 sequences. Material: blood T cells: a sorted CD56 or NKG2C T cell subset, CD4+ or CD8+ T cells, or bulk PBMC T cells (not recorded which). The receptors were gathered from a woman aged 18-69 years in good health.

This chain joins TRBV5-1 and TRBJ2-7; without DNA, the TCRdb call of TRBD2 cannot be checked. Germline V gene lookup returns CDR1 SGHRS and CDR2 YFSETQ. This CDR3 is 15 amino acids long. The CDR3 is CASSRGTSGVYEQYF.

The CDR3 sequence is CSVEGGSGNTIYF. V and J are TRBV29-1 and TRBJ1-3. The CDR3 length is 13 residues. CDR1 and CDR2 (germline): SQVTM, ANQGSEA.

V usage is TRBV15 and J usage is TRBJ2-1; checking the TCRdb D call of TRBD2 is not possible without DNA. The CDR3 is made up of 15 amino acids. Germline V lookup: CDR1 LNHNV, CDR2 YYDKDF (reference sequence). CDR3: CATSRVTSGNNEQFF.

CDR3 residues: CASSFRDGSTDTQYF. This chain uses TRBV12-3 or TRBV12-4 with TRBJ2-3; TCRdb returns TRBD1, unconfirmable since there is no DNA. The CDR3 is 15 residues long.

The chain couples TRBV9 to TRBJ2-3. Germline V lookup: CDR1 SGDLS, CDR2 YYNGEE. The CDR3 has 15 residues. CDR3 protein: CASSVAPTSTDTQYF.

V and J are TRBV5-6 and TRBJ2-5. The CDR3 is 15 residues long. CDR1 is SGHDT and CDR2 is YYEEEE in the germline V gene. The CDR3 reads CASSLASAFQETQYF.

The chain has TRBV12-3 or TRBV12-4 and TRBJ2-2; no DNA is available, so the TRBD2 call from TCRdb remains unchecked. This CDR3 has 13 amino acids. The CDR3 loop reads CASRTRGDGELFF.

The V gene is TRBV15, the J gene TRBJ2-3; TCRdb picks TRBD2, but there is no DNA to check that call. Germline lookup yields CDR1 LNHNV and CDR2 YYDKDF (reference sequence). This CDR3 has 16 amino acids. This chain's CDR3 is CATSRKGLADADTQYF.

The V call is TRBV5-8, the J call TRBJ1-1; TCRdb proposes TRBD1, but this gene call is untestable without DNA. This CDR3 region has 14 residues. CDR1 is SGHTS, CDR2 YDEGEE, per germline. CDR3 in amino acids: CASSPLRKGTEAFF.

The chain's CDR3 is CASSLDRLAGVVTGELFF. This chain connects TRBV11-2 to TRBJ2-2; TCRdb calls TRBD2, which cannot be checked without DNA. Per the germline V gene, CDR1 is SGHAT and CDR2 is FQNNGV. CDR3 length equals 18 residues. The full variable domain, rest sourced from reference TRBV11-2 and TRBJ2-2, is EAGVAQSPRYKIIEKRQSVAFWCNPISGHATLYWYQQILGQGPKLLIQFQNNGVVDDSQLPKDRFSAERLKGVDSTLKIQPAKLEDSAVYLCASSLDRLAGVVTGELFFGEGSRLTVL.

V usage is TRBV7-2 and J usage is TRBJ2-7; the TRBD2 assignment by TCRdb is unverifiable without DNA. The germline gives CDR1 SGHTA, CDR2 FQGNSA. The CDR3 contains 15 residues. The CDR3 region is CASSLDFSDSYEQYF.

The chain couples TRBV4-3 to TRBJ2-2; the TCRdb call, TRBD2, lacks DNA for checking. Germline CDR1 is LGHNA and CDR2 is YSLEER. The length of the CDR3 is 13 residues. The CDR3 sequence is CASSQRQGGELFF.

This rearrangement joins TRBV4-3 to TRBJ1-2; no DNA is available, so the TRBD1 call from TCRdb remains unchecked. The CDR3 covers 14 residues. Per germline, CDR1 LGHNA and CDR2 YSLEER. CDR3 residues: CASSQDDPGSGYTF.

The chain combines TRBV7-2 with TRBJ2-2; TCRdb outputs TRBD1, but without DNA this stays unchecked. Germline V gene sequence: CDR1 SGHTA, CDR2 FQGNSA. This CDR3 is built from 16 residues. CDR3 amino acids: CASSFAGQIYTGELFF.

The chain links TRBV11-1 to TRBJ1-1; TCRdb returns TRBD1, unconfirmable since there is no DNA. The germline V gene has CDR1 SGHAT and CDR2 FQDESV (reference sequence). There are 12 residues in the CDR3. The CDR3 sequence is CASDGADTEAFF.

The gene calls are TRBV12-3 or TRBV12-4 and TRBJ1-5. This CDR3 has 12 residues. The CDR3 here is CASSPDGQPQHF.

The chain carries TRBV4-1 and TRBJ2-5; the TCRdb D gene call, TRBD1, has no DNA to confirm it. The CDR3 covers 16 residues. In germline, CDR1 is MGHRA, CDR2 YSYEKL. The chain's CDR3 is CASSQEGARQLETQYF.